The present entry profiles one T cell receptor beta chain with its context. Libraries were prepared by immunoSEQ multiplex PCR; TCRdb keeps only in-frame clonotypes and omits some of them. This sample has around 700,000 clones; more than 70% occur once, and the top ten carry 1.8%. The data stem from a study of shared clonotypes between healthy human individuals. The receptor was isolated from a woman aged 30 to 39 in good health. The sequenced sample was memory CD4+ T cells sorted from blood. The subset denotes: CD45RA-negative fraction.

DNA for the CDR3: TGTGCCAGCAGCCCGACGACTAGCCATTTCGACAATGAGCAGTTCTTC. Translation: CASSPTTSHFDNEQFF. This rearrangement joins TRBV9 to TRBJ2-1, with 7 bases fitting TRBD2. Trimming cost V 4 bases and J 5 bases; bases outside gene matches: 12. This CDR3 region has 16 residues. Germline V gene data show CDR1 as SGDLS and CDR2 as YYNGEE.